These 32 T cell receptor beta chains were sequenced from one sample in a study of cytomegalovirus exposure and HLA in healthy donors. Vbeta (60) and Jbeta (13) primers were used in the PCR. Clones were sequenced by immunoSEQ multiplex PCR, and TCRdb holds only the in-frame ones, with some missing. The sample carries approximately 56,000 clones, around three quarters recorded once. Input material: PBMCs. These receptors were obtained from a woman in her 50s in good health and CMV-seropositive.

Remarks on this clone: Relative to the germline gene, one junction end is altered; a read error may explain this. The genes are TRBV6-5 and TRBJ2-4; 9 bases are shared with TRBD2. Germline V gene sequence: CDR1 MNHEY, CDR2 SVGAGI. This CDR3 region has 13 residues. The CDR3 spells CASSYGPGLATDF. For the CDR3, the DNA is TGTGCCAGCAGTTACGGGCCGGGACTAGCCACGGACTTC.

The chain joins TRBV2 to TRBJ2-2, with 7 bases fitting TRBD1. The trim removed 6 bases at V and 1 base at J, leaving 8 bases unmatched. CDR1 is SNHLY, CDR2 FYNNEI, per germline. CDR3 size: 16 residues. The chain's CDR3 is CASSYGQDQNTGELFF. CDR3 coding DNA: TGTGCCAGCAGCTATGGACAGGACCAGAACACCGGGGAGCTGTTTTTT.

The V gene is TRBV28, the J gene TRBJ2-1; 8 bases line up with TRBD2. V shed 0 bases, J shed 5 bases, and the junction held 6 bases outside the gene matches. The CDR3 covers 16 residues. Germline V gene lookup returns CDR1 MDHEN and CDR2 SYDVKM. CDR3 sequence: CASSLWVSGSNNEQFF. In DNA form, the CDR3 reads TGTGCCAGCAGTTTATGGGTAAGCGGGAGTAACAATGAGCAGTTCTTC.

V is TRBV6-1 and J is TRBJ2-7, with D unresolved. Germline assignment: CDR1 MNHNS and CDR2 SASEGT. CDR3 size: 15 residues. Trimming removed 0 bases from V and 2 bases from J, with 11 bases in between. CDR3 region: CASSEAAAETYEQYF. The CDR3 region has the DNA TGTGCCAGCAGTGAAGCCGCGGCGGAAACCTACGAGCAGTACTTC.

This clone appeared a few times. This sequence joins TRBV5-6 and TRBJ2-3; D might be TRBD1 (5 bases). V lost 0 bases to trimming and J lost 3 bases, with 8 bases between them. This CDR3 is 14 amino acids long. The germline CDR1 and CDR2 sequences are SGHDT and YYEEEE. Here the CDR3 DNA reads TGTGCCAGCAGCTTGGGCAGGGATACAGATACGCAGTATTTT. It encodes CASSLGRDTDTQYF.

A note on this clone: One end of the junction fails to match germline, which may point to a read error. J is TRBJ1-1 and V is TRBV7-9; TRBD1 matches at 8 bases. CDR3 length: 12 amino acids. The V gene's germline CDR1 is SEHNR and CDR2 FQNEAQ (reference sequence). The CDR3 bases are TGTTCCAGCATCCCGGACAGGGCTGAAGCTTTCTTT. It yields the protein CSSIPDRAEAFF.

Only a few counts were recorded for this clone. The rearrangement links TRBV30 to TRBJ1-4, with TRBD1 matching over 7 bases. The CDR3 has 15 amino acids. V shed 2 bases, J shed 4 bases, and the junction held 7 bases outside the gene matches. CDR1 is GTSNPN, CDR2 SVGIG, per germline (reference sequence). CDR3 sequence reads: CAWSQGETDNEKLFF. CDR3 nucleotide sequence: TGTGCCTGGAGTCAGGGGGAGACAGATAATGAAAAACTGTTTTTT.

This rearrangement joins TRBV7-8 to TRBJ1-1; TRBD1 agrees at 8 bases. Germline lookup yields CDR1 SGHVS and CDR2 FQNEAQ. CDR3 length equals 14 residues. V shed 4 bases and J 4 bases; nucleotides not matched to a gene: 5. In nucleotides, the CDR3 is TGTGCCAGCAGCTCCCAGGGGGCGCGCACTGAAGCTTTCTTT. Its protein is CASSSQGARTEAFF.

The chain uses TRBV7-9 and TRBJ2-1, with 8 bases that match TRBD2. This CDR3 is built from 15 residues. Losses at the gene ends were 4 bases for V and 6 bases for J; bases not matched to a gene: 8. Germline loops: CDR1 SEHNR, CDR2 FQNEAQ (reference sequence). The chain's CDR3 is CASSSTGTRVNEQFF. CDR3 nucleotide sequence: TGTGCCAGCAGCTCGACCGGGACTAGGGTCAATGAGCAGTTCTTC.

V is TRBV9 and J is TRBJ1-2, with no clear D. The germline V gene has CDR1 SGDLS and CDR2 YYNGEE. The V and J ends lost 0 bases and 8 bases respectively, with 14 bases between them. CDR3 length: 14 amino acids. The DNA of the CDR3 is TGTGCCAGCAGCGTAGAACCTTTGGGGAGGGGCTACACCTTC. This encodes CASSVEPLGRGYTF.

This chain links TRBV7-9 with TRBJ2-1, with 10 bases aligning to TRBD2. The CDR3 runs to 15 residues. V trimming: 7 bases; J trimming: 9 bases; junction bases outside the gene matches: 12. CDR1 is SEHNR, CDR2 FQNEAQ, per germline (reference sequence). The CDR3 is CASTYGTSVTGEQFF. CDR3 nucleotide sequence: TGTGCCAGCACCTATGGGACTAGCGTTACGGGTGAGCAGTTCTTC.

The CDR3 is CASSLVGPNQPQHF. DNA of the CDR3: TGTGCCAGCAGCTTAGTCGGTCCCAATCAGCCCCAGCATTTT. The gene calls are TRBV7-2 and TRBJ1-5, with no clear D. Trimming took 1 base from V and 3 from J, leaving 7 bases between them. The CDR3 is 14 amino acids. Germline CDR1 SGHTA, CDR2 FQGNSA.

The rearrangement uses TRBV7-7 and TRBJ2-5; 15 bases fit TRBD2. This CDR3 is built from 15 residues. The V and J ends lost 6 bases and 5 bases, in that order; junction bases with no gene match: 4. CDR1 is SSHAT, CDR2 FNYEAQ, per germline (reference sequence). CDR3: CASSRTSGGAETQYF. The CDR3 region has the DNA TGTGCCAGCAGTAGGACTAGCGGGGGGGCGGAGACCCAGTACTTC.

In its sample, this clone was seen a few times. The chain couples TRBV25-1 to TRBJ2-2; TRBD1 aligns across 7 bases. V lost 5 bases to trimming and J lost 7 bases; unmatched junction nucleotides: 4. Germline V lookup: CDR1 MGHDK, CDR2 SYGVNS. The CDR3 length is 13 residues. CDR3: CASSTGEVGELFF. In DNA, the CDR3 is TGTGCCAGCAGTACAGGGGAAGTCGGGGAGCTGTTTTTT.

This chain joins TRBV4-1 and TRBJ2-7, with 10 bases matching TRBD2. V shed 4 bases and J 0 bases; nucleotides not matched to a gene: 3. The length of the CDR3 is 15 residues. The germline gives CDR1 MGHRA, CDR2 YSYEKL. This chain's CDR3 is CASSPLAGSSYEQYF. CDR3 nucleotide sequence: TGCGCCAGCAGCCCACTAGCGGGGAGCTCCTACGAGCAGTACTTC.

The genes are TRBV7-9 and TRBJ1-2; the D gene is possibly TRBD1 (6 bases). The CDR3 has 15 residues. Germline-derived CDR1 and CDR2 are SEHNR and FQNEAQ (reference sequence). V dropped 5 bases and J dropped 4 bases, with 17 bases sitting between them. The CDR3 sequence: CASSPSAGGVYGYTF. The CDR3 region has the DNA TGTGCCAGCAGCCCTAGTGCGGGGGGCGTCTATGGCTACACCTTC.

This clone was recorded a few times. The V gene is TRBV7-2, the J gene TRBJ1-3, with TRBD1 matching 8 bases. Germline V lookup: CDR1 SGHTA, CDR2 FQGNSA. The CDR3 length is 19 residues. The J segment lost 0 bases and the V segment lost 5 bases, leaving 15 bases of the junction unmatched. The CDR3 nucleotides read TGTGCCAGCAGCCTTGTTAGACAGGGGTCTTCTAGCTCTGGAAACACCATATATTTT. Amino acid sequence: CASSLVRQGSSSSGNTIYF. The full variable domain, in which reference TRBV7-2 and TRBJ1-3 provide the parts outside the CDR3, is GAGVSQSPSNKVTEKGKDVELRCDPISGHTALYWYRQSLGQGLEFLIYFQGNSAPDKSGLPSDRFSAERTGGSVSTLTIQRTQQEDSAVYLCASSLVRQGSSSSGNTIYFGEGSWLTVV.

CDR3 sequence (DNA): TGTGCCAGCAGCCGGACAGGTTTCCACGAGCAGTACTTC. This gives the protein CASSRTGFHEQYF. The chain employs TRBV2 and TRBJ2-7, with 7 bases lining up with TRBD1. The CDR3 spans 13 residues. With 6 bases clipped from V and 5 bases from J, the junction kept 7 bases outside the gene matches. Per germline, CDR1 SNHLY and CDR2 FYNNEI.

The chain employs TRBV28 and TRBJ1-5; D is uncertain. CDR1 and CDR2 (germline): MDHEN, SYDVKM. V gave up 1 base and J gave up 0 bases, with 7 bases separating them. The CDR3 covers 15 residues. CDR3 sequence reads: CASSLSANSNQPQHF. In DNA form, the CDR3 reads TGTGCCAGCAGTTTATCTGCTAATAGCAATCAGCCCCAGCATTTT. Combining the CDR3 with reference TRBV28 and TRBJ1-5 gives the whole variable domain DVKVTQSSRYLVKRTGEKVFLECVQDMDHENMFWYRQDPGLGLRLIYFSYDVKMKEKGDIPEGYSVSREKKERFSLILESASTNQTSMYLCASSLSANSNQPQHFGDGTRLSIL.

The chain couples TRBV28 to TRBJ2-3, with TRBD2 matching 12 bases. The trim removed 2 bases at V and 4 bases at J, leaving 25 bases unmatched. CDR1 is MDHEN and CDR2 is SYDVKM in the germline V gene. CDR3 size: 23 residues. The CDR3: CASSLNLRAGLAGATQGADTQYF. As DNA, the CDR3 is TGTGCCAGCAGTTTAAATCTCCGTGCGGGACTAGCGGGTGCTACTCAAGGCGCAGATACGCAGTATTTT.

This clone occurred a few times. The rearrangement uses TRBV4-1 and TRBJ1-5, with no clear D. The CDR3 covers 18 residues. CDR1 is MGHRA, CDR2 YSYEKL, per germline. Trimming left V 1 base short and J 2 bases short, with 18 bases between. For the CDR3, the DNA is TGCGCCAGCAGCCAAGGGCCAATAACTGAGGTTGGCAATCAGCCCCAGCATTTT. It translates to CASSQGPITEVGNQPQHF.

The chain carries TRBV7-9 and TRBJ2-6, with 9 bases fitting TRBD1. Germline V gives CDR1 SEHNR, CDR2 FQNEAQ (reference sequence). Trimming at V came to 5 bases and at J to 0 bases, leaving 5 bases not matched to a gene. The CDR3 spans 17 residues. CDR3 residues: CASSQGQGGSGANVLTF. DNA of the CDR3: TGTGCCAGCAGCCAGGGACAGGGTGGCTCTGGGGCCAACGTCCTGACTTTC. Full variable domain (remainder filled in from reference TRBV7-9 and TRBJ2-6): DTGVSQNPRHKITKRGQNVTFRCDPISEHNRLYWYRQTLGQGPEFLTYFQNEAQLEKSRLLSDRFSAERPKGSFSTLEIQRTEQGDSAMYLCASSQGQGGSGANVLTFGAGSRLTVL.

This rearrangement joins TRBV9 to TRBJ2-7; perhaps TRBD1 as D (7 bases). V lost 3 bases and J lost 5, with 21 bases in between. Germline V lookup: CDR1 SGDLS, CDR2 YYNGEE. The CDR3 extends over 16 amino acids. Here the CDR3 reads CASSEGAGRSVDEQYF. CDR3 nucleotides: TGTGCCAGCAGCGAGGGGGCAGGGAGGTCGGTAGACGAGCAGTACTTC.

The chain links TRBV25-1 to TRBJ2-1; 10 nucleotides agree with TRBD2. Germline trimming cut 4 bases from V and 13 bases from J; bases unmatched to any gene: 4. Germline CDR1 MGHDK, CDR2 SYGVNS. CDR3 length: 12 amino acids. The CDR3 protein is CASSGTSGVQFF. In DNA, the CDR3 is TGTGCCAGCAGTGGAACTAGCGGGGTACAGTTCTTC.

The chain has TRBV5-1 and TRBJ2-1; 8 bases fit TRBD1. V lost 7 bases and J lost 0; bases outside the gene matches: 6. Looked up from germline, CDR1 is SGHRS and CDR2 is YFSETQ. CDR3 size: 15 residues. The DNA for the CDR3 is TGCGCCAGCTCCCATGGACAGGGCTCCTACAATGAGCAGTTCTTC. This encodes CASSHGQGSYNEQFF.

The chain is built from TRBV10-3 and TRBJ2-7; a weak D match, TRBD1 (6 bases). CDR1 is ENHRY, CDR2 SYGVKD, per germline. The CDR3 spans 13 residues. Trimming stripped 8 bases from V and 6 bases from J, with 17 bases between. CDR3 in DNA: TGTGCCATCGCCGGACAGCCCCCCTCCGAGCAGTACTTC. This gives the protein CAIAGQPPSEQYF.

The chain is built from TRBV6-6 and TRBJ1-2; 7 bases fit TRBD1. Unmatched junction bases numbered 16, after V lost 10 bases and J lost 8 bases. The CDR3 has 14 residues. Germline CDR1 is MNHNY and CDR2 is SVGAGI (reference sequence). CDR3 nucleotide sequence: TGTGCCATCTATAGATCCGGGACAGTGAAGGGCTACACCTTC. This translates into CAIYRSGTVKGYTF.

This clone came up a few times. The J gene is TRBJ2-6, the V gene TRBV4-2; 10 positions agree with TRBD2. The CDR3 is 16 amino acids. V shed 4 bases, J shed 2 bases, and the junction held 2 bases outside the gene matches. The germline V gene has CDR1 LGHNA and CDR2 YNFKEQ. In DNA, the CDR3 is TGTGCCAGCAGCCCCCTAGCGGGGGCTGGGGCCAACGTCCTGACTTTC. Translation gives CASSPLAGAGANVLTF.

The chain carries TRBV11-3 and TRBJ1-1, with 11 bases fitting TRBD1. CDR1 and CDR2 (germline): SGHNT, YENEEA. V gave up 4 bases and J gave up 5 bases; unmatched junction bases: 3. CDR3 length: 14 amino acids. The DNA of the CDR3 is TGTGCCAGCAGCTCCGGGACAGGGGGAACTGAAGCTTTCTTT. Translation: CASSSGTGGTEAFF.

In regard to this clone: Other DNA sequences in this sample translate to the same CDR3. V gene TRBV6-1 combines with J gene TRBJ2-1; 7 nucleotides agree with TRBD1. V shed 7 bases and J 4 bases; nucleotides not matched to a gene: 1. Germline V gene lookup returns CDR1 MNHNS and CDR2 SASEGT. The CDR3 is 12 amino acids. For the CDR3, the DNA is TGTGCCAGCAACAGGGGATACAATGAGCAGTTCTTC. It translates to CASNRGYNEQFF.

V usage is TRBV14 and J usage is TRBJ1-3; D may be TRBD1 (5 bases). Per germline, CDR1 SGHDN and CDR2 FVKESK. CDR3 size: 15 residues. V lost 2 bases, J lost 4 bases, and 12 bases lay in between. CDR3: CASSQFQGAGNTIYF. The DNA for the CDR3 is TGTGCCAGCAGCCAATTTCAGGGTGCCGGAAACACCATATATTTT.

The CDR3 coding sequence is TGCGCCAGCAGCTTGCATGACTTCCGGGACAGGGGCTACCAGCCCCAGCATTTT. Translated, it gives CASSLHDFRDRGYQPQHF. V usage is TRBV5-1 and J usage is TRBJ1-5; TRBD1 matches 10 bases. This CDR3 is 18 amino acids long. Trimming removed 1 base from V and 7 bases from J; junction bases left unmatched: 14. CDR1 is SGHRS and CDR2 is YFSETQ in the germline V gene.